One sample yielded the 28 T cell receptor beta chains listed below, sequenced in a study of CD8+ T cells in alopecia areata. Indicated treatment: oral pan-JAK inhibitor, 5-10 mg twice daily. Following extraction, RNA underwent reverse transcription to cDNA, which served as the sequencing template. Using immunoSEQ multiplex PCR, the repertoire was profiled, and TCRdb retains in-frame clones only, with some absent. Of fewer than 150,000 clones listed, around four fifths are singletons. Sample: CD8+ T cells sorted from blood, taken at week 4, from a patient treated with tofacitinib. The receptors were sampled from a human donor with alopecia areata.

This chain uses TRBV19 with TRBJ2-2; 10 bases align to TRBD1. The germline CDR1 and CDR2 sequences are LNHDA and SQIVND (reference sequence). With 6 bases clipped from V and 6 bases from J, the junction kept 7 bases outside the gene matches. The CDR3 spans 15 residues. Here the CDR3 reads CASRHGQGVAGELFF. The CDR3 coding sequence is TGTGCCAGTAGACACGGACAGGGGGTGGCCGGGGAGCTGTTTTTT.

This sequence joins TRBV14 and TRBJ2-3; tentative D call: TRBD2 (6 bases). V was trimmed by 0 bases and J by 2 bases, leaving 18 bases between them. This CDR3 is 18 amino acids long. Germline V CDR1 and CDR2: SGHDN, FVKESK. The DNA of the CDR3 is TGTGCCAGCAGCCAAGAGACTTTTGGCCGGAGGGCCACAGATACGCAGTATTTT. This translates into CASSQETFGRRATDTQYF. Together with reference TRBV14 and TRBJ2-3, the CDR3 gives the full variable domain: EAGVTQFPSHSVIEKGQTVTLRCDPISGHDNLYWYRRVMGKEIKFLLHFVKESKQDESGMPNNRFLAERTGGTYSTLKVQPAELEDSGVYFCASSQETFGRRATDTQYFGPGTRLTVL.

The J gene is TRBJ2-1, the V gene TRBV4-2, with 8 bases fitting TRBD2. Germline V gives CDR1 LGHNA, CDR2 YNFKEQ. The ends lost 0 bases at V and 9 bases at J; junction bases unmatched: 4. The CDR3 is made up of 14 amino acids. CDR3 nucleotide sequence: TGTGCCAGCAGCCAAGAGGGCGGGGGGTCTGAGCAGTTCTTC. The encoded protein is CASSQEGGGSEQFF.

The chain is built from TRBV27 and TRBJ2-4; 8 bases match TRBD2. V lost 2 bases to trimming and J lost 7 bases; unmatched junction nucleotides: 7. Germline loops: CDR1 MNHEY, CDR2 SMNVEV (reference sequence). The CDR3 spans 15 residues. CDR3 in amino acids: CASSLRRGEVNIQYF. As DNA, the CDR3 is TGTGCCAGCAGTTTACGGCGGGGGGAAGTGAACATTCAGTACTTC.

This sequence joins TRBV9 and TRBJ2-7; no clear D. Looked up from germline, CDR1 is SGDLS and CDR2 is YYNGEE. V was trimmed by 0 bases and J by 5 bases, leaving 15 bases between them. This CDR3 has 15 residues. CDR3 residues: CASSVGLGFKNEQYF. CDR3 in DNA: TGTGCCAGCAGCGTAGGTCTGGGGTTTAAGAACGAGCAGTACTTC.

This clone was picked up a small number of times. The chain links TRBV7-9 to TRBJ2-3, with D uncertain. V lost 3 bases and J 4 bases, leaving 11 bases between the germline ends. From germline, CDR1 is SEHNR and CDR2 FQNEAQ (reference sequence). This CDR3 is 14 amino acids long. CDR3 sequence reads: CASSFDAWADTQYF. DNA of the CDR3: TGTGCCAGCAGCTTTGACGCTTGGGCAGATACGCAGTATTTT.

As regards this clone: Compared with germline, one end of the junction differs, possibly owing to a read error. V gene TRBV6-6 combines with J gene TRBJ1-2, with TRBD1 as a possible D gene (6 bases). The CDR3 is 14 amino acids. CDR1 and CDR2 (germline): MNHNY, SVGAGI (reference sequence). The DNA of the CDR3 is TGTGCCAGCACTTACCGGACAGATCACTATGGCTACACCTTC. This sequence encodes CASTYRTDHYGYTF.

The chain links TRBV29-1 to TRBJ2-2; D is possibly TRBD1 (6 bases). Germline V gene data show CDR1 as SQVTM and CDR2 as ANQGSEA. Trimming removed 5 bases from V and 1 base from J, with 8 bases in between. The CDR3 length is 13 residues. In DNA, the CDR3 is TGCAGCGTTAAGGGACAGAACACCGGGGAGCTGTTTTTT. As protein: CSVKGQNTGELFF.

The chain carries TRBV6-6 and TRBJ2-1, with D unclear. V lost 4 bases to trimming and J lost 9 bases, with 13 bases between them. The V gene's germline CDR1 is MNHNY and CDR2 SVGAGI (reference sequence). The CDR3 extends over 13 amino acids. The CDR3 loop reads CASSSEDVTEQFF. The CDR3, as DNA: TGTGCCAGCAGTTCGGAAGACGTTACTGAGCAGTTCTTC.

The rearrangement links TRBV6-1 to TRBJ2-1; tentatively, D is TRBD2 (5 bases). V lost 2 bases, J lost 0 bases, and 11 bases lay in between. This CDR3 region has 16 residues. Per germline, CDR1 MNHNS and CDR2 SASEGT. In DNA, the CDR3 is TGTGCCAGCAGTGAATCTAGCTTAAGCTCCTACAATGAGCAGTTCTTC. This gives the protein CASSESSLSSYNEQFF.

This chain connects TRBV5-1 to TRBJ2-7; D uncertain. There are 15 residues in the CDR3. V was trimmed by 0 bases and J by 0 bases, leaving 10 bases between them. Germline assignment: CDR1 SGHRS and CDR2 YFSETQ. The DNA for the CDR3 is TGCGCCAGCAGCTTGGAGCCGTATAGCTCCTACGAGCAGTACTTC. The encoded protein is CASSLEPYSSYEQYF. The full variable domain, completed using reference TRBV5-1 and TRBJ2-7, is KAGVTQTPRYLIKTRGQQVTLSCSPISGHRSVSWYQQTPGQGLQFLFEYFSETQRNKGNFPGRFSGRQFSNSRSEMNVSTLELGDSALYLCASSLEPYSSYEQYFGPGTRLTVT.

The chain recombines TRBV7-9 with TRBJ2-7, with no clear D. The V gene's germline CDR1 is SEHNR and CDR2 FQNEAQ (reference sequence). The CDR3 spans 13 residues. V lost 1 base and J 3 bases, leaving 7 bases between the germline ends. CDR3 sequence reads: CASSLGGHYEQYF. As DNA, the CDR3 is TGTGCCAGCAGCTTAGGCGGCCACTACGAGCAGTACTTC.

This clone was detected only once. This rearrangement joins TRBV4-1 to TRBJ1-5; D unclear. The germline V and J ends were trimmed by 0 bases and 7 bases, with 7 bases remaining between them. Germline loops: CDR1 MGHRA, CDR2 YSYEKL. The CDR3 is 13 amino acids. The CDR3 nucleotides are TGCGCCAGCAGCCAAGAGCGGGAGCAGCCCCAGCATTTT. The encoded protein is CASSQEREQPQHF.

This clone has only one observation. The chain links TRBV6-6 to TRBJ2-7; 10 bases agree with TRBD2. V trimming: 5 bases; J trimming: 6 bases; junction bases outside the gene matches: 7. CDR1 is MNHNY, CDR2 SVGAGI, per germline (reference sequence). The CDR3 totals 14 residues. The CDR3 is CASSPSGGRGEQYF. The CDR3 nucleotides read TGTGCCAGCAGTCCTAGCGGGGGACGGGGCGAGCAGTACTTC.

The chain recombines TRBV11-2 with TRBJ2-3; TRBD2 is a possible D gene (5 bases). Trimming cost V 5 bases and J 0 bases, with 15 bases left between them. CDR3 length equals 16 residues. CDR1 and CDR2 from the germline V gene are SGHAT and FQNNGV. The DNA for the CDR3 is TGTGCCAGCAGCCACCGACGAGGACTGAGCACAGATACGCAGTATTTT. Residues: CASSHRRGLSTDTQYF.

This clone occurred a few times. J is TRBJ2-7 and V is TRBV5-6, with 7 bases identical to TRBD1. The trim removed 4 bases at V and 5 bases at J, leaving 3 bases unmatched. CDR1 and CDR2 (germline): SGHDT, YYEEEE. The CDR3 has 12 residues. CDR3 coding DNA: TGTGCCAGCAGCCGGGACAGAAACGAGCAGTACTTC. Protein sequence: CASSRDRNEQYF.

As regards this clone: This same CDR3 is encoded by further DNA sequences in the sample. This chain links TRBV13 with TRBJ2-1, with D unclear. Trimming took 0 bases from V and 3 from J, leaving 3 bases between them. The length of the CDR3 is 13 residues. The germline gives CDR1 PRHDT, CDR2 FYEKMQ (reference sequence). In DNA form, the CDR3 reads TGTGCCAGCAGCTTAGGCAGCTACAATGAGCAGTTCTTC. This translates into CASSLGSYNEQFF.

The J gene is TRBJ2-3, the V gene TRBV7-3, with 8 nucleotides matching TRBD2. From germline, CDR1 is SGHTA and CDR2 FQGTGA. This CDR3 has 15 amino acids. The J segment lost 2 bases and the V segment lost 0 bases, leaving 1 base of the junction unmatched. Here the CDR3 DNA reads TGTGCCAGCAGCTTAACCGGGGGGGCCACAGATACGCAGTATTTT. This translates into CASSLTGGATDTQYF.

The chain has TRBV7-9 and TRBJ2-7, with TRBD2 identical over 9 bases. The CDR3 length is 15 residues. Germline assignment: CDR1 SEHNR and CDR2 FQNEAQ (reference sequence). With V trimmed by 5 bases and J by 11 bases, 16 bases remained unmatched. CDR3 bases: TGTGCCAGCAGCCCCCTGAGGCTAGCGGGGTCCGGGGAGTACTTC. Its protein product is CASSPLRLAGSGEYF.

V is TRBV4-1 and J is TRBJ2-5; 11 bases line up with TRBD2. The CDR3 spans 17 residues. V shed 4 bases, J shed 3 bases, and the junction held 10 bases outside the gene matches. The germline V gene encodes CDR1 MGHRA and CDR2 YSYEKL. In DNA, the CDR3 is TGCGCCAGCAGCCCTCAAGGTAGCGGGGGGGAAGAAGAGACCCAGTACTTC. The encoded protein is CASSPQGSGGEEETQYF.

The rearrangement uses TRBV30 and TRBJ2-7, with 8 nucleotides matching TRBD2. Germline V gene lookup returns CDR1 GTSNPN and CDR2 SVGIG (reference sequence). CDR3 size: 15 residues. Trimming removed 2 bases from V and 2 bases from J; junction bases left unmatched: 8. This CDR3 reads CAWSTFAGGPYEQYF. CDR3 sequence (DNA): TGTGCCTGGAGTACTTTTGCGGGGGGCCCCTACGAGCAGTACTTC.

This chain links TRBV9 with TRBJ1-1; no clear D gene. Germline CDR1 is SGDLS and CDR2 is YYNGEE. The CDR3 totals 13 residues. Deletions cut 0 bases from V and 2 bases from J, with 5 bases between. The CDR3 bases are TGTGCCAGCAGCGTAGGGCACAACACTGAAGCTTTCTTT. Amino acids: CASSVGHNTEAFF.

The V and J genes are TRBV19 and TRBJ1-1, with TRBD1 matching 8 bases. Trimming took 3 bases from V and 0 from J; bases not matched to a gene: 3. This CDR3 is 15 amino acids long. CDR1 LNHDA and CDR2 SQIVND come from the germline V gene (reference sequence). The CDR3 reads CASSMTGVLNTEAFF. CDR3 nucleotide sequence: TGTGCCAGTAGTATGACAGGGGTTCTGAACACTGAAGCTTTCTTT.

The genes are TRBV7-2 and TRBJ2-3, with D perhaps assigned TRBD1 or TRBD2 (6 bases each). This CDR3 has 16 amino acids. Trimming shortened V by 7 bases and J by 10 bases, and 27 bases separated the two germline ends. Germline lookup yields CDR1 SGHTA and CDR2 FQGNSA. CDR3 loop: CASNPLGGGTIRPQYF. CDR3 DNA: TGTGCCAGCAACCCCCTGGGGGGCGGGACAATTCGTCCGCAGTATTTT. Full variable domain (outside the CDR3, taken from reference TRBV7-2 and TRBJ2-3): GAGVSQSPSNKVTEKGKDVELRCDPISGHTALYWYRQSLGQGLEFLIYFQGNSAPDKSGLPSDRFSAERTGGSVSTLTIQRTQQEDSAVYLCASNPLGGGTIRPQYFGPGTRLTVL.

The chain uses TRBV4-3 and TRBJ2-3; TRBD2 matches at 11 bases. Germline CDR1 LGHNA, CDR2 YSLEER. Germline trimming cut 4 bases from V and 2 bases from J; bases unmatched to any gene: 11. This CDR3 is 18 amino acids long. In DNA, the CDR3 is TGCGCCAGCAGCCCCCTCTATCTAGCGGGGGGCTTCACAGATACGCAGTATTTT. Translated: CASSPLYLAGGFTDTQYF.

The chain is built from TRBV5-1 and TRBJ2-2; no clear D gene. Trimming left V 4 bases short and J 5 bases short, with 18 bases between. In germline, CDR1 is SGHRS, CDR2 YFSETQ. The CDR3 is 16 residues long. CDR3 sequence: CASSPGSPGLTGELFF. DNA for the CDR3: TGCGCCAGCAGCCCGGGCAGTCCTGGTCTAACCGGGGAGCTGTTTTTT.

The genes are TRBV29-1 and TRBJ1-1, with D maybe TRBD1 (5 bases). CDR1 and CDR2 (germline): SQVTM, ANQGSEA. The CDR3 runs to 14 residues. The ends were cut back, 4 bases at V and 4 bases at J, with 16 bases in the middle. This CDR3 is CSVVGDRTITEAFF. The CDR3 DNA reads TGCAGCGTTGTAGGGGACCGTACGATCACTGAAGCTTTCTTT.

This chain uses TRBV5-6 with TRBJ2-2; D unclear. Trimming took off 2 bases at V and 9 bases at J, with 5 bases between the two ends. CDR3 length: 11 residues. Germline V gene sequence: CDR1 SGHDT, CDR2 YYEEEE. The CDR3 here is CASSLKRELFF. CDR3 bases: TGTGCCAGCAGCTTAAAAAGGGAGCTGTTTTTT.